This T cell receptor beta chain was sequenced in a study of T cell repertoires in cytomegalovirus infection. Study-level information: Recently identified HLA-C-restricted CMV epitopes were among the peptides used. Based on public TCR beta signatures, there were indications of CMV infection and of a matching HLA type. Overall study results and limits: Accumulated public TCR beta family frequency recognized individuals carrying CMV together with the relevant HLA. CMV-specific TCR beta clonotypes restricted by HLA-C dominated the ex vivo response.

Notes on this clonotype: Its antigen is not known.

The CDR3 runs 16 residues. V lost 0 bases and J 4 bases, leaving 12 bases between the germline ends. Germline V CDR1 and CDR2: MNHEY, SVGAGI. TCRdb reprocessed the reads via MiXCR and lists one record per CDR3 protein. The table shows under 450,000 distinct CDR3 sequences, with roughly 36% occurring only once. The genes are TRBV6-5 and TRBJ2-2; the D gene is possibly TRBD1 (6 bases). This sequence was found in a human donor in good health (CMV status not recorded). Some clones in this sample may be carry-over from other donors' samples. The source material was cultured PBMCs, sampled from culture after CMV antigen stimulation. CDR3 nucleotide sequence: TGTGCCAGCAGTTACTCCGGACAGCCCAGCACCGGGGAGCTGTTTTTT. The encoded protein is CASSYSGQPSTGELFF.